These 30 T cell receptor beta chains were all obtained from the same sample, sequenced in a study of CD8+CD57+ T cells in acquired aplastic anemia. Genomic DNA, the template, was used for profiling of the TCR beta VDJ and CDR3. TCRdb passed the reads through MiXCR, listing each CDR3 protein once. This sample has 450,000 to 600,000 distinct CDR3 sequences; less than 35% occur once, and the top ten carry around 0.82%. Sequencing involved patients with CD8+CD57+ cell expansion previously shown by flow cytometry. Sequenced sample: sorted CD4+, CD8+, or CD8+CD57+ T cells (not recorded which) from PBMCs. The receptors shown here come from a human donor with aplastic anemia.

This clonotype was seen more than once but under ten times. The CDR3 loop is CATSDFVRGRGRWETQYF. DNA for the CDR3: TGTGCCACCAGTGATTTTGTCCGAGGGCGGGGCCGGTGGGAGACCCAGTACTTC. This chain uses TRBV24-1 with TRBJ2-5, with D tentatively TRBD2 (6 bases). Germline-derived CDR1 and CDR2 are KGHDR and SFDVKD. The CDR3 extends over 18 amino acids. V gave up 1 base and J gave up 5 bases, with 22 bases separating them.

This chain connects TRBV2 to TRBJ1-2; 9 bases are a match to TRBD1. V dropped 9 bases and J dropped 8; count of bases not matched to a gene: 10. CDR1 SNHLY and CDR2 FYNNEI come from the germline V gene. This CDR3 contains 13 residues. CDR3 region: CARATGTGNGYTF. The CDR3, as DNA: TGTGCCAGGGCCACCGGGACAGGGAACGGCTACACCTTC. Full variable domain (missing parts from reference TRBV2 and TRBJ1-2): EPEVTQTPSHQVTQMGQEVILRCVPISNHLYFYWYRQILGQKVEFLVSFYNNEISEKSEIFDDQFSVERPDGSNFTLKIRSTKLEDSAMYFCARATGTGNGYTFGSGTRLTVV.

V is TRBV20-1 and J is TRBJ2-6; 8 bases are shared with TRBD1. Germline CDR1 and CDR2: DFQATT and SNEGSKA (reference sequence). This CDR3 comprises 19 residues. Losses at the gene ends were 6 bases for V and 1 base for J; bases not matched to a gene: 17. This CDR3 is CSAPSGQGASWSGANVLTF. As DNA, the CDR3 is TGCAGTGCCCCTTCCGGGCAGGGGGCTTCCTGGTCTGGGGCCAACGTCCTGACTTTC.

This clonotype was detected many times. The V call is TRBV5-5, the J call TRBJ1-6, with D unclear. Trimming pared 0 bases from V and 1 base from J, leaving 8 bases between. Germline V lookup: CDR1 SGHKS, CDR2 YYEKEE (reference sequence). The CDR3 covers 16 residues. CDR3 sequence (DNA): TGTGCCAGCAGCTTGGCCGTGGGGTCCTATAATTCACCCCTCCACTTT. This encodes CASSLAVGSYNSPLHF.

On this clonotype itself: Given a much more abundant clone one base away, this may be a read error. The CDR3 nucleotides read TGTGCCAGCAGTGAGGGACCGCTTAATGAAGAACTGTTTTTT. Translation: CASSEGPLNEELFF. The chain links TRBV2 to TRBJ1-4; tentatively, D is TRBD1 (5 bases). The CDR3 is made up of 14 amino acids. Germline V gene data show CDR1 as SNHLY and CDR2 as FYNNEI.

This clonotype was detected many times. A much larger clone lies a single base off, so this may be a read error. V and J are TRBV6-1 and TRBJ1-2; 7 bases match TRBD1. The germline V gene encodes CDR1 MNHNS and CDR2 SASEGT. Trimming took 6 bases from V and 3 from J; bases not matched to a gene: 1. The CDR3 is made up of 12 amino acids. CDR3 residues: CASRTGDYGYTF. CDR3 in DNA: TGTGCCAGCAGAACAGGGGACTATGGCTACACCTTC.

The chain combines TRBV20-1 with TRBJ1-1, with 10 bases matching TRBD1. The germline CDR1 and CDR2 sequences are DFQATT and SNEGSKA (reference sequence). This CDR3 spans 15 amino acids. J was trimmed by 2 bases and V by 1 base; bases with no gene match: 4. CDR3 nucleotides: TGCAGTGCTAGAGTGGGGACAGGGGTAAACACTGAAGCTTTCTTT. As protein: CSARVGTGVNTEAFF.

The gene calls are TRBV20-1 and TRBJ2-7, with 11 bases that match TRBD2. Germline assignment: CDR1 DFQATT and CDR2 SNEGSKA (reference sequence). This CDR3 is built from 14 residues. V gave up 6 bases and J gave up 1 base; unmatched junction bases: 5. The DNA for the CDR3 is TGCAGTGCCCCCGGGACTAGCGGTTCCTACGAGCAGTACTTC. Protein: CSAPGTSGSYEQYF.

In this sample, this clonotype turned up many times. DNA of the CDR3: TGTGCCAGCAGCTTAGGAAGGGGGGAGCCCATCCACTATGGCTACACCTTC. Its protein is CASSLGRGEPIHYGYTF. V is TRBV11-1 and J is TRBJ1-2; D might be TRBD1 (6 bases). Trimming left V 1 base short and J 3 bases short, with 18 bases between. There are 17 residues in the CDR3. Germline CDR1 is SGHAT and CDR2 is FQDESV (reference sequence).

The chain uses TRBV5-1 and TRBJ1-1; TRBD1 matches at 8 bases. The germline V gene has CDR1 SGHRS and CDR2 YFSETQ. The CDR3 runs to 14 residues. Trimming took 4 bases from V and 4 from J; bases not matched to a gene: 6. The CDR3, as DNA: TGCGCCAGCAGCCCGGACAGGGTGGTCACTGAAGCTTTCTTT. It specifies CASSPDRVVTEAFF.

The chain combines TRBV10-3 with TRBJ1-6; no clear D. The CDR3 has 13 residues. V gave up 2 bases and J gave up 11 bases, with 10 bases separating them. Germline V gives CDR1 ENHRY, CDR2 SYGVKD. The CDR3 here is CAISEGRQAPLHF. Here the CDR3 DNA reads TGTGCCATCAGTGAGGGCAGGCAAGCACCCCTCCACTTT.

This clonotype came up once. The chain links TRBV2 to TRBJ1-1, with D tentatively TRBD1 (6 bases). From germline, CDR1 is SNHLY and CDR2 FYNNEI. V dropped 7 bases and J dropped 7 bases, with 13 bases sitting between them. The CDR3 extends over 12 amino acids. The CDR3 DNA follows: TGTGCCAGCACCGGGGGGCAGGTTGAAGCTTTCTTT. Encoded protein: CASTGGQVEAFF. Based on the CDR3 plus reference TRBV2 and TRBJ1-1, the full variable domain is EPEVTQTPSHQVTQMGQEVILRCVPISNHLYFYWYRQILGQKVEFLVSFYNNEISEKSEIFDDQFSVERPDGSNFTLKIRSTKLEDSAMYFCASTGGQVEAFFGQGTRLTVV.

This clonotype has a count of ten or more. V and J are TRBV5-1 and TRBJ1-6, with D unresolved. V lost 0 bases, J lost 8 bases, and 15 bases lay in between. The CDR3 length is 16 residues. The germline V gene has CDR1 SGHRS and CDR2 YFSETQ. The CDR3 DNA sequence: TGCGCCAGCAGCTTGGCCCCGGGAAATGGTGATTCACCCCTCCACTTT. Translated: CASSLAPGNGDSPLHF.

On this clonotype: A much larger clone is a single base away; this may be a read error. This sequence joins TRBV25-1 and TRBJ1-2; 8 nucleotides align to TRBD1. The CDR3 loop spans 13 amino acids. Germline values: CDR1 MGHDK, CDR2 SYGVNS. V dropped 4 bases and J dropped 10; count of bases not matched to a gene: 8. CDR3 sequence reads: CASSATQGAVYTF. The CDR3 nucleotides read TGTGCCAGCAGTGCCACGCAGGGGGCTGTCTACACCTTC.

This clonotype has ten or more counts. The V call is TRBV20-1, the J call TRBJ1-2; no definite D call. The CDR3 totals 14 residues. The V end was cut by 1 base, the J end by 6 bases, with 15 bases between. CDR1 and CDR2 from the germline V gene are DFQATT and SNEGSKA (reference sequence). The CDR3, as DNA: TGCAGTGCTAGAGGCTCCCCGGGTCGGGATGGCTACACCTTC. This codes for CSARGSPGRDGYTF.

The chain links TRBV6-5 to TRBJ2-2; tentative D call: TRBD1 (5 bases). Trimming removed 2 bases from V and 7 bases from J, with 14 bases in between. This CDR3 region has 15 residues. Germline V gives CDR1 MNHEY, CDR2 SVGAGI. The CDR3 is CASSYAQGFGGELFF. The DNA of the CDR3 is TGTGCCAGCAGTTACGCCCAGGGATTTGGCGGGGAGCTGTTTTTT.

This clonotype was seen once. Since the CDR3 does not end with the conserved phenylalanine or tryptophan, this likely comes from a read error. The chain recombines TRBV11-1 with TRBJ1-1; D is unclear. Looked up from germline, CDR1 is SGHAT and CDR2 is FQDESV (reference sequence). This CDR3 is 16 amino acids long. V was pared by 4 bases and J by 2 bases, with 17 bases between. CDR3 DNA sequence: TGTGCCAGCAGCTATGTTGGACGGAGACTAAACACTGAAGCTTTCCTT. Protein product: CASSYVGRRLNTEAFL.

The rearrangement uses TRBV6-2 or TRBV6-3 and TRBJ1-5; no clear D gene. Germline-derived CDR1 and CDR2 are MNHEY and SVGEGT. The V end lost 2 bases, the J end lost 4 bases, and 6 bases lay between the germline ends. The CDR3 consists of 13 residues. The CDR3 DNA reads TGTGCCAGCAGTTACCCTTCAAATCAGCCCCAGCATTTT. This sequence encodes CASSYPSNQPQHF.

This clonotype has ten or more counts. The V call is TRBV2, the J call TRBJ2-5; perhaps TRBD1 as D (6 bases). The CDR3 loop spans 15 amino acids. The V and J ends lost 4 bases and 2 bases respectively, with 14 bases between them. CDR1 SNHLY and CDR2 FYNNEI come from the germline V gene. The DNA for the CDR3 is TGTGCCAGCAGTGTTTACGGCAGGGGACAAGAGACCCAGTACTTC. Protein sequence: CASSVYGRGQETQYF.

This clonotype has at least ten counts. The CDR3 DNA reads as TGTGCCAGCAGTGGCAGCTCCTACAATGAGCAGTTCTTC. Protein sequence: CASSGSSYNEQFF. The chain recombines TRBV19 with TRBJ2-1; D uncertain. V lost 9 bases and J 0 bases, leaving 9 bases between the germline ends. The germline V gene encodes CDR1 LNHDA and CDR2 SQIVND (reference sequence). CDR3 length equals 13 residues.

The chain's CDR3 is CATSRGTYEKLFF. As DNA, the CDR3 is TGTGCCACCAGCAGAGGGACCTATGAAAAACTGTTTTTT. The V gene is TRBV15, the J gene TRBJ1-4, with D unclear. The CDR3 runs 13 residues. V lost 1 base and J lost 6, with 6 bases in between. In germline, CDR1 is LNHNV, CDR2 YYDKDF (reference sequence).

This chain uses TRBV6-1 with TRBJ2-3; no firm D call. The germline V and J ends were trimmed by 7 bases and 3 bases, with 5 bases remaining between them. CDR1 MNHNS and CDR2 SASEGT come from the germline V gene. This CDR3 is built from 11 residues. CDR3 protein: CASIKTDTQYF. DNA of the CDR3: TGTGCCAGCATTAAAACAGATACGCAGTATTTT.

V gene TRBV24-1 combines with J gene TRBJ2-1; TRBD2 agrees at 9 bases. J gave up 8 bases and V 7 bases, and 2 bases lay outside the gene matches. The CDR3 covers 12 residues. Germline CDR1 KGHDR, CDR2 SFDVKD. This chain's CDR3 is CATRGTSHEQFF. In nucleotides, the CDR3 is TGTGCCACCAGGGGGACTAGCCATGAGCAGTTCTTC.

This clonotype was counted ten times or more. The rearrangement joins TRBV19 to TRBJ1-4, with D unresolved. The CDR3 length is 13 residues. Germline lookup yields CDR1 LNHDA and CDR2 SQIVND (reference sequence). Trimming left V 5 bases short and J 4 bases short, with 8 bases between. The CDR3 DNA sequence: TGTGCCAGTAGTCCCCTCTTTAATGAAAAACTGTTTTTT. Translated, it gives CASSPLFNEKLFF.

In the case of this clonotype: This is likely a read error, given that the CDR3 carries no conserved phenylalanine or tryptophan at its end. Because the CDR3's place on the DNA is in doubt, the DNA is left out and the CDR3 is given as listed by TCRdb. J is TRBJ1-6 and V is TRBV7-9; whether TRBD1, the table's D call, matches the DNA was not checked. Germline CDR1 is SEHNR and CDR2 is FQNEAQ (reference sequence). The CDR3 is 11 residues long, counting both termini. The CDR3 loop is CASERGVVKGP.

V is TRBV30 and J is TRBJ2-2; weak D call: TRBD2 (5 bases). The CDR3 length is 14 residues. The germline CDR1 and CDR2 sequences are GTSNPN and SVGIG (reference sequence). Trimming took off 3 bases at V and 7 bases at J, with 15 bases between the two ends. CDR3 bases: TGTGCCTGGAGACCAGACACTAGTGTCGGGGAGCTGTTTTTT. It yields the protein CAWRPDTSVGELFF.

This clonotype was picked up one time. The chain links TRBV2 to TRBJ2-7; either TRBD1 or TRBD2 may fit D (7 bases each). The CDR3 is 15 amino acids. The germline CDR1 and CDR2 sequences are SNHLY and FYNNEI. V dropped 9 bases and J dropped 7 bases, with 25 bases sitting between them. The CDR3 region is CASRFRGDSFYEQYF. In DNA, the CDR3 is TGTGCCAGTAGATTCCGGGGGGACAGCTTCTATGAGCAGTACTTC.

The chain uses TRBV11-2 and TRBJ1-4; D gene uncertain. This CDR3 comprises 17 residues. Between the trimmed V and J ends, which lost 10 bases and 0 bases, there was a span of 21 bases. Germline-derived CDR1 and CDR2 are SGHAT and FQNNGV. CDR3 sequence (DNA): TGTGCCAACCAACGACGGGCAGAAAGAGCAACTAATGAAAAACTGTTTTTT. As protein: CANQRRAERATNEKLFF.

This clonotype appeared many times. The chain joins TRBV29-1 to TRBJ2-7, with D possibly TRBD2 on 5 matching bases. The CDR3 runs 12 residues. CDR1 is SQVTM and CDR2 is ANQGSEA in the germline V gene. V lost 3 bases to trimming and J lost 6 bases, with 12 bases between them. The CDR3 here is CSVDSGRGEQYF. As DNA, the CDR3 is TGCAGCGTTGACTCGGGTCGGGGCGAGCAGTACTTC.

A note on this clonotype: Here the CDR3 omits its conserved ending phenylalanine or tryptophan, so a read error is the likely source. The limits of the CDR3 on the DNA are not certain, so only TCRdb's listed CDR3 is given. The rearrangement joins TRBV7-2 to TRBJ1-5. Germline values: CDR1 SGHTA, CDR2 FQGNSA. The CDR3 region is 8 residues in length, termini included. CDR3 residues: CASSPSGR.